The 31 T cell receptor beta chains reported below all come from one sample, sequenced in a study of blood T cell repertoires in COVID-19. Sequencing used immunoSEQ multiplex PCR; TCRdb keeps in-frame clones, though not all of them. This sample has 230,000 or so clones; around 81% occur once, and the top ten carry around 7.5%. The sequenced sample consisted of peripheral blood. The receptor source for this set is a woman at least 80 years old with COVID-19, enrolled during active disease.

V gene TRBV5-5 combines with J gene TRBJ1-2; D possibly corresponds to TRBD1 (5 bases). The CDR3 length is 15 residues. Germline lookup yields CDR1 SGHKS and CDR2 YYEKEE (reference sequence). Deletions cut 0 bases from V and 6 bases from J, with 15 bases between. In DNA, the CDR3 is TGTGCCAGCAGCTTGGGGGGAGGGGCCAGGAATGGCTACACCTTC. It codes for CASSLGGGARNGYTF. Using reference TRBV5-5 and TRBJ1-2 for the parts outside the CDR3, the full variable domain is DAGVTQSPTHLIKTRGQQVTLRCSPISGHKSVSWYQQVLGQGPQFIFQYYEKEERGRGNFPDRFSARQFPNYSSELNVNALLLGDSALYLCASSLGGGARNGYTFGSGTRLTVV.

The chain is built from TRBV27 and TRBJ1-2; 9 nucleotides align to TRBD1. Per the germline V gene, CDR1 is MNHEY and CDR2 is SMNVEV (reference sequence). The length of the CDR3 is 12 residues. With V trimmed by 6 bases and J by 8 bases, 4 bases remained unmatched. The CDR3 spells CASRQGQGGYTF. In DNA form, the CDR3 reads TGTGCCAGCAGACAAGGACAGGGGGGCTACACCTTC.

This chain uses TRBV6-2 or TRBV6-3 with TRBJ2-7; D is uncertain. Germline V gene lookup returns CDR1 MNHEY and CDR2 SVGEGT. The CDR3 is 13 residues long. V lost 4 bases to trimming and J lost 1 base, with 8 bases between them. In nucleotides, the CDR3 is TGTGCCAGCAGTTTAGTACCTTCCTACGAGCAGTACTTC. Translating gives CASSLVPSYEQYF.

The V and J genes are TRBV5-4 and TRBJ2-7; D is possibly TRBD2 (6 bases). The germline V and J ends were trimmed by 4 bases and 4 bases, with 21 bases remaining between them. Germline V gives CDR1 SGHNT, CDR2 YYREEE (reference sequence). The CDR3 consists of 16 residues. The CDR3 sequence is CASSGGTPNSPYEQYF. Written as DNA, the CDR3 is TGTGCCAGCAGCGGGGGGACTCCCAATTCCCCTTACGAGCAGTACTTC.

The chain couples TRBV9 to TRBJ2-1; 13 nucleotides align to TRBD2. J lost 8 bases, V lost 2 bases, and 4 bases had no gene match. Germline CDR1 SGDLS, CDR2 YYNGEE. CDR3 length: 15 amino acids. The CDR3: CASSVRTSGSDEQFF. As DNA, the CDR3 is TGTGCCAGCAGCGTTAGGACTAGCGGGAGTGATGAGCAGTTCTTC.

V is TRBV5-1 and J is TRBJ2-7; 7 bases are a match to TRBD1. V was pared by 5 bases and J by 3 bases, with 8 bases of the junction left unmatched. CDR1 SGHRS and CDR2 YFSETQ come from the germline V gene. This CDR3 is built from 14 residues. CDR3 nucleotides: TGCGCCAGCAGTGGTGGGACAGTTTACTACGAGCAGTACTTC. Translated: CASSGGTVYYEQYF.

The chain combines TRBV27 with TRBJ1-2; 10 bases fit TRBD1. The CDR3 has 13 residues. The V gene end was trimmed by 5 bases and the J gene end by 8 bases; junction bases not matched to a gene: 5. CDR1 is MNHEY and CDR2 is SMNVEV in the germline V gene (reference sequence). The CDR3 DNA is TGTGCCAGCAGTACGACAGGGGGCGGGGGCTACACCTTC. Translating it yields CASSTTGGGGYTF.

This chain connects TRBV30 to TRBJ1-6, with 7 nucleotides matching TRBD1. In germline, CDR1 is GTSNPN, CDR2 SVGIG (reference sequence). V was clipped by 3 bases and J by 9 bases; unmatched bases: 11. This CDR3 spans 15 amino acids. In DNA form, the CDR3 reads TGTGCCTGGAGGGGAACAGGGGTGGGGATTTCACCCCTCCACTTT. The encoded protein is CAWRGTGVGISPLHF.

This chain links TRBV25-1 with TRBJ1-5, with TRBD1 matching 7 bases. J gave up 7 bases and V 5 bases, and 8 bases lay outside the gene matches. The CDR3 spans 14 residues. CDR1 is MGHDK, CDR2 SYGVNS, per germline. This CDR3 is CASSPGTVGQPQHF. The CDR3 nucleotides read TGTGCCAGCAGTCCCGGGACAGTAGGCCAGCCCCAGCATTTT.

The chain combines TRBV7-2 with TRBJ1-3, with 8 bases lining up with TRBD1. Germline loops: CDR1 SGHTA, CDR2 FQGNSA. The junction had 4 bases not matched to a gene; V was cut back by 1 base and J by 5 bases. The CDR3 sequence is 15 residues long. The CDR3 is CASSLGTGNRNTIYF. As DNA, the CDR3 is TGTGCCAGCAGCTTAGGGACAGGGAACCGAAACACCATATATTTT. The full variable domain, its missing parts supplied by reference TRBV7-2 and TRBJ1-3, is GAGVSQSPSNKVTEKGKDVELRCDPISGHTALYWYRQSLGQGLEFLIYFQGNSAPDKSGLPSDRFSAERTGGSVSTLTIQRTQQEDSAVYLCASSLGTGNRNTIYFGEGSWLTVV.

The gene calls are TRBV4-3 and TRBJ2-7; 12 positions agree with TRBD2. Germline trimming cut 2 bases from V and 3 bases from J; bases unmatched to any gene: 8. Germline V lookup: CDR1 LGHNA, CDR2 YSLEER. The CDR3 totals 17 residues. This CDR3 reads CASSQSASGRVGYEQYF. The CDR3 DNA is TGCGCCAGCAGCCAATCCGCTAGCGGGAGGGTGGGCTACGAGCAGTACTTC.

This chain connects TRBV7-9 to TRBJ2-3; TRBD2 aligns across 9 bases. The CDR3 totals 16 residues. Germline CDR1 SEHNR, CDR2 FQNEAQ (reference sequence). With 0 bases clipped from V and 5 bases from J, the junction kept 6 bases outside the gene matches. The CDR3 protein is CASSLASGRDLDTQYF. DNA for the CDR3: TGTGCCAGCAGCTTAGCTAGCGGGAGAGATTTAGATACGCAGTATTTT.

The V and J genes are TRBV30 and TRBJ2-5, with D maybe TRBD2 (5 bases). Trimming took 4 bases from V and 9 from J, leaving 12 bases between them. Germline CDR1 reads GTSNPN; CDR2 reads SVGIG (reference sequence). This CDR3 is built from 11 residues. Here the CDR3 reads CAWTRVGAQYF. The CDR3 DNA reads TGTGCCTGGACAAGGGTGGGAGCCCAGTACTTC.

The CDR3 nucleotides read TGCGCCAGCAGCTTGACTAGCATTTTCCCCGGGGAGCTGTTTTTT. Translating gives CASSLTSIFPGELFF. This chain links TRBV5-1 with TRBJ2-2, with D possibly TRBD2 on 6 matching bases. Trimming shortened V by 1 base and J by 6 bases, and 13 bases separated the two germline ends. The CDR3 is 15 amino acids. Germline lookup yields CDR1 SGHRS and CDR2 YFSETQ.

The rearrangement joins TRBV29-1 to TRBJ1-5; D gene unclear. Trimming cost V 4 bases and J 0 bases, with 7 bases left between them. The CDR3 loop spans 13 amino acids. CDR1 is SQVTM and CDR2 is ANQGSEA in the germline V gene. This chain's CDR3 is CSVAPNSNQPQHF. The CDR3 region has the DNA TGCAGCGTTGCACCTAATAGCAATCAGCCCCAGCATTTT.

The chain carries TRBV24-1 and TRBJ2-1, with D hard to call. Germline V CDR1 and CDR2: KGHDR, SFDVKD. This CDR3 region has 13 residues. V lost 9 bases and J 2 bases, leaving 10 bases between the germline ends. CDR3 protein: CATGRGTYNEQFF. The CDR3 DNA reads TGTGCCACCGGAAGAGGTACCTACAATGAGCAGTTCTTC.

J is TRBJ1-1 and V is TRBV30, with TRBD1 identical over 8 bases. Germline lookup yields CDR1 GTSNPN and CDR2 SVGIG (reference sequence). Trimming at V came to 1 base and at J to 3 bases, leaving 1 base not matched to a gene. The CDR3 extends over 13 amino acids. The CDR3 protein is CAWSDRGDTEAFF. CDR3 nucleotide sequence: TGTGCCTGGAGTGACAGGGGGGACACTGAAGCTTTCTTT.

V gene TRBV6-5 combines with J gene TRBJ1-1; TRBD1 agrees at 9 bases. This CDR3 spans 15 amino acids. Germline V lookup: CDR1 MNHEY, CDR2 SVGAGI. Unmatched junction bases numbered 14, after V lost 6 bases and J lost 9 bases. CDR3 DNA sequence: TGTGCCAGCAGCGACAACGGACAGGGGCCAAGGAAAGCTTTCTTT. This translates into CASSDNGQGPRKAFF.

The gene calls are TRBV4-1 and TRBJ1-5, with D possibly being TRBD1 (6 bases). This CDR3 is 16 amino acids long. The V gene's germline CDR1 is MGHRA and CDR2 YSYEKL. Trimming pared 0 bases from V and 7 bases from J, leaving 16 bases between. This CDR3 reads CASSQEVGQGRQPQHF. The CDR3 coding sequence is TGCGCCAGCAGCCAAGAGGTAGGGCAGGGGAGACAGCCCCAGCATTTT.

The chain has TRBV7-2 and TRBJ1-1; 8 positions agree with TRBD1. The CDR3 runs 15 residues. Germline trimming cut 2 bases from V and 1 base from J; bases unmatched to any gene: 3. CDR1 is SGHTA and CDR2 is FQGNSA in the germline V gene. CDR3: CASSLQGAGNTEAFF. In DNA form, the CDR3 reads TGTGCCAGCAGCTTACAGGGGGCAGGGAACACTGAAGCTTTCTTT. Full variable domain (remainder filled in from reference TRBV7-2 and TRBJ1-1): GAGVSQSPSNKVTEKGKDVELRCDPISGHTALYWYRQSLGQGLEFLIYFQGNSAPDKSGLPSDRFSAERTGGSVSTLTIQRTQQEDSAVYLCASSLQGAGNTEAFFGQGTRLTVV.

V gene TRBV4-1 combines with J gene TRBJ2-5, with 7 bases lining up with TRBD1. CDR3 length: 14 residues. Germline V gene lookup returns CDR1 MGHRA and CDR2 YSYEKL. V dropped 1 base and J dropped 4; count of bases not matched to a gene: 3. The CDR3 DNA sequence: TGCGCCAGCAGCCAAGCCCCAGGGGGAGAGACCCAGTACTTC. Its translation: CASSQAPGGETQYF.

The chain employs TRBV18 and TRBJ1-1; D is perhaps TRBD1 (5 bases). The CDR3 loop spans 13 amino acids. CDR1 is KGHSH, CDR2 LQKENI, per germline. Trimming shortened V by 1 base and J by 12 bases, and 15 bases separated the two germline ends. The DNA for the CDR3 is TGTGCCAGCTCACCACTTCTGGCCGGGGGGTCTTTCTTT. Protein: CASSPLLAGGSFF.

This sequence joins TRBV24-1 and TRBJ2-7, with TRBD2 as a possible D gene (5 bases). Germline CDR1 and CDR2: KGHDR and SFDVKD. Trimming stripped 1 base from V and 9 bases from J, with 9 bases between. The CDR3 spans 12 residues. The CDR3 DNA reads TGTGCCACCAGTGATTTAATGGGGAGGCAGTACTTC. Its translation is CATSDLMGRQYF.

J is TRBJ1-1 and V is TRBV18; D ambiguous. Germline assignment: CDR1 KGHSH and CDR2 LQKENI. V was cut by 2 bases and J by 4 bases, with 8 bases left in between. This CDR3 contains 13 residues. The CDR3 region has the DNA TGTGCCAGCTCACCAGGGCAGATCACTGAAGCTTTCTTT. It specifies CASSPGQITEAFF.

This sequence joins TRBV4-1 and TRBJ1-4; D is unclear. Looked up from germline, CDR1 is MGHRA and CDR2 is YSYEKL. Trimming took off 4 bases at V and 5 bases at J, with 8 bases between the two ends. This CDR3 spans 13 amino acids. As DNA, the CDR3 is TGCGCCAGCAGCCCACAACCCAATGAAAAACTGTTTTTT. It translates to CASSPQPNEKLFF.

The chain uses TRBV18 and TRBJ2-1, with a weak D call TRBD2 (5 bases). CDR1 and CDR2 (germline): KGHSH, LQKENI. Deletions cut 3 bases from V and 12 bases from J, with 15 bases between. This CDR3 spans 13 amino acids. As DNA, the CDR3 is TGTGCCAGCTCACCTGGTAGCCGGGAATCGCAGTTCTTC. This sequence encodes CASSPGSRESQFF.

This sequence joins TRBV7-2 and TRBJ2-5, with D tentatively TRBD2 (5 bases). V was cut by 5 bases and J by 5 bases, with 15 bases left in between. Germline values: CDR1 SGHTA, CDR2 FQGNSA. The CDR3 has 14 residues. The CDR3 is CASSRSRVAETQYF. The DNA for the CDR3 is TGTGCCAGCAGCCGGTCGAGGGTTGCGGAGACCCAGTACTTC.

This chain links TRBV19 with TRBJ2-7; maybe TRBD1 (6 bases). The germline gives CDR1 LNHDA, CDR2 SQIVND (reference sequence). The V and J ends lost 2 bases and 6 bases respectively, with 11 bases between them. This CDR3 has 13 residues. The CDR3 loop is CASSITDSREQYF. CDR3 nucleotides: TGTGCCAGTAGTATAACGGACAGTCGCGAGCAGTACTTC.

The chain links TRBV7-2 to TRBJ2-7; unclear D gene. The CDR3 length is 11 residues. Trimming took off 4 bases at V and 4 bases at J, with 5 bases between the two ends. Germline V gives CDR1 SGHTA, CDR2 FQGNSA. In DNA form, the CDR3 reads TGTGCCAGCAGCTCTGCGTACGAGCAGTACTTC. Protein product: CASSSAYEQYF.

J is TRBJ2-1 and V is TRBV5-1; 11 nucleotides match TRBD2. With V trimmed by 4 bases and J by 0 bases, 18 bases remained unmatched. The germline V gene encodes CDR1 SGHRS and CDR2 YFSETQ. The CDR3 has 21 residues. Here the CDR3 reads CASSPYRTSGRSRSSYNEQFF. In nucleotides, the CDR3 is TGCGCCAGCAGCCCATATCGGACTAGCGGGCGGTCCCGGAGCTCCTACAATGAGCAGTTCTTC.

The genes are TRBV7-9 and TRBJ1-1; D gene uncertain. Germline values: CDR1 SEHNR, CDR2 FQNEAQ (reference sequence). The V gene lost 1 base and the J gene lost 1 base, with 10 bases spanning the gap. The CDR3 is made up of 15 amino acids. CDR3 sequence (DNA): TGTGCCAGCAGCTTAGGGCGTCGGGAGAACACTGAAGCTTTCTTT. Translated: CASSLGRRENTEAFF.